Given below is one TCR beta chain in context. Its antigen has not been determined. The sample holds no much larger clone one base away, and base qualities are not on file. Participants in the prospective study were aged about 18 to 100 years, lived in 20 to 25 United States geographic areas, and enrolled through a virtual design. To assign participants to cohorts, the prospective study relied on clinical history that participants themselves reported in a screening survey and a study questionnaire. In the prospective study, mobile phlebotomists collected whole blood, serum and a nasopharyngeal or oropharyngeal swab from each participant. Over a 2-month period, participants in the prospective study had the option of providing additional blood draws and questionnaires. Before DNA extraction, prospective study blood samples were shipped either frozen or at room temperature. CDR1 is given as MNHEY and CDR2 as SVGEGT, both from the germline V gene. The CDR3 goes from the cysteine to the phenylalanine over 17 residues. The retained sequence is limited to the CDR3, 51 bases, with the frame set at the first base. V sheds 2 bases and J sheds 0 bases, leaving 14 bases between their ends.

These data belong to a study of blood T cell repertoires in COVID-19 (dated by TCRdb to 2018 to 2021). Background for the entire study: The collaborator samples originated in the United States, Italy and Spain and spanned the acute and convalescent phases of COVID-19. The material from the prospective study consisted of cDNA or gDNA derived from T cells, B-cell-depleted T cells, or PBMCs. A de-identified subject ID, COVID-19 status, age in years and sex were almost always included in the sample metadata. Where available, HLA class I and class II types were taken from metadata supplied by the sample provider and were not determined by assay-based typing. Deeply sampled blood TCRbeta repertoires from subjects exposed to, actively infected with, or recovered from COVID-19 were included in the dataset. The repertoires were released in a freely available public database meant as a resource for research on the immune response to SARS-CoV-2. The samples were drawn from two sources: the first 160 participants of the ongoing ImmuneRACE study, and fewer than 1,500 subjects contributed by 6 global collaborators. What the research found in general, with its limitations: Clinical and demographic metadata were provided uncurated, with the amount varying by source and participant.

TCRbeta CDR3 regions were amplified from genomic DNA using the immunoSEQ Assay, a bias-controlled multiplex PCR. Turning to the authors' computational methods: The number of nucleated cells in each sample was estimated from the amplification of reference gene primers within the assay. Sequence reads were collapsed and filtered to measure the absolute abundance of every unique TCRbeta CDR3 rearrangement. Productive Simpson clonality was computed per sample as the square root of Simpson's diversity index over productive rearrangements. The table comes from immuneACCESS by way of TCRdb, which keeps in-frame sequences with V and J called. Part of the clones is missing from these tables; in studies checked, under half for an unresolved V gene and the rest for unknown reasons. Clonal size and the V and J genes are those of that table, whereas D and trimming came from the DNA. The sample data list about 280,000 clones, and 90% of these were observed just once. In total, the top ten clones hold 1.5% to 2% of the sample.

The specimen was PBMCs or T cells enriched from blood (not recorded which). The receptor's source is a woman under 30 with acute COVID-19. The chain couples TRBV6-2 or TRBV6-3 to TRBJ2-1, and the D gene may be TRBD2, 6 bases matching. CDR3 protein: CASSYTRLVSSYNEQFF. Here is the DNA: TGTGCCAGCAGTTACACCCGACTAGTCAGCTCCTACAATGAGCAGTTCTTC.